This TCR beta chain was obtained from a study of T-cell reconstitution after alpha-beta-depleted transplantation in children. Study outcomes and limitations: In patients about two months after transplant, alpha-beta T cells reportedly arose from several hundred expanded graft clones.

Remarks on this clonotype: Antigen specificity is unknown.

Unique molecular identifiers were incorporated when the TCRbeta library was constructed. TCRdb called the PCR reads again in MiXCR, with one record for every CDR3 protein. The sample has about 250,000 distinct CDR3 sequences; about 24% are singletons. The TCR was taken from a female patient under 10 years old who had a stem cell transplant for congenital amegakaryocytic thrombocytopenia, so the T cells may come from the graft donor. Sequenced here: PBMCs, mostly from graft donor cells, sampled 360 days after TCRalphabeta/CD19-depleted stem cell transplant.

CDR3 bases: TGTGCCACCAGTGCCTTTGGGGGTTCCACCGGGGAGCTGTTTTTT. This codes for CATSAFGGSTGELFF. This chain joins TRBV24-1 and TRBJ2-2; either TRBD1 or TRBD2 may fit D (5 bases each). CDR3 length: 15 amino acids. V gave up 5 bases and J gave up 4 bases, with 13 bases separating them. CDR1 and CDR2 from the germline V gene are KGHDR and SFDVKD.